The rows below give T cell receptor beta chains drawn from one sample of a study of CD8+CD57+ T cells in acquired aplastic anemia. Each CDR3 protein is one row after TCRdb ran MiXCR on the reads. The data contain roughly 420,000 distinct CDR3 sequences, roughly 64% of them singletons. Sequencing input: sorted CD4+, CD8+, or CD8+CD57+ T cells (not recorded which) from PBMCs. The receptors were gathered from a human donor in good health, serving as a control. Each CDR3 is given with its conserved first and last residue. The order of the fields is CDR3 protein, CDR3 DNA, J gene, D gene, V gene, clone size. D genes are given only for firm matches. Only some rows state a clone size, as once, few, many or a class for expanded clones.

CDR3: CASSLGQGPYTEAFF; DNA: TGTGCCAGCTCACTCGGACAGGGGCCCTACACTGAAGCTTTCTTT; J: TRBJ1-1; D: TRBD1; V: TRBV18; size: NA
CDR3: CASSLARGAGEQYQYF; DNA: TGTGCCAGCAGCTTAGCGCGGGGGGCTGGCGAGCAGTACCAGTACTTC; J: TRBJ2-5; D: TRBD2; V: TRBV7-6; size: once
CDR3: CASSYASGRITDTQYF; DNA: TGTGCCAGCAGTTACGCTAGCGGCAGAATCACAGATACGCAGTATTTT; J: TRBJ2-3; D: TRBD2; V: TRBV6-2/TRBV6-3; size: few
CDR3: CASSLVGLRVYRNQPQHF; DNA: TGTGCCAGTAGTCTGGTAGGGCTCCGCGTTTATCGCAATCAGCCCCAGCATTTT; J: TRBJ1-5; D: NA; V: TRBV24-1; size: NA
CDR3: CAGKGGGASSGNTIYF; DNA: TGCGCGGGAAAGGGTGGGGGAGCTTCCTCTGGAAACACCATATATTTT; J: TRBJ1-3; D: NA; V: TRBV20-1; size: NA
CDR3: CSARGTRRGGNTIYF; DNA: TGCAGTGCTAGAGGGACTAGGAGAGGAGGAAACACCATATATTTT; J: TRBJ1-3; D: NA; V: TRBV20-1; size: NA
CDR3: CSAESVGMGSHEQYF; DNA: TGCAGTGCTGAATCAGTGGGCATGGGCTCCCACGAGCAGTACTTC; J: TRBJ2-7; D: NA; V: TRBV20-1; size: NA
CDR3: CASSVEGQGDSPLF; DNA: TGTGCCAGCAGCGTAGAAGGGCAAGGAGATTCACCTCTCTTT; J: TRBJ1-1; D: NA; V: TRBV9; size: NA
CDR3: CASCSEPVNYGYTF; DNA: TGCGCCAGCTGCTCCGAGCCAGTTAACTATGGCTACACCTTC; J: TRBJ1-2; D: NA; V: TRBV10-1; size: NA
CDR3: CASSLARAACYEQYF; DNA: TGTGCCAGCAGCTTAGCTCGGGCGGCTTGCTACGAGCAGTACTTC; J: TRBJ2-7; D: NA; V: TRBV7-3; size: NA
CDR3: CASSRFSTGDYGYTF; DNA: TGTGCCAGTAGTAGATTCTCGACAGGGGACTATGGCTACACCTTC; J: TRBJ1-2; D: TRBD1; V: TRBV19; size: many
CDR3: CASKGRESGQETQYF; DNA: TGTGCCAGCAAGGGACGCGAGTCCGGTCAAGAGACCCAGTACTTC; J: TRBJ2-5; D: NA; V: TRBV11-3; size: NA
CDR3: CASREGTGGEAFF; DNA: TGCGCCAGCAGAGAAGGGACAGGGGGAGAAGCTTTCTTT; J: TRBJ1-1; D: TRBD1; V: TRBV10-1; size: NA
CDR3: CASSLGGGVNEGFF; DNA: TGTGCCAGCAGCTTAGGAGGAGGGGTTAACGAAGGGTTCTTT; J: TRBJ1-1; D: NA; V: TRBV7-9; size: NA
CDR3: CASSPRGGPYYGYF; DNA: TGTGCCAGCAGCCCACGGGGGGGGCCTTACTACGGCTACTTC; J: TRBJ2-5; D: TRBD2; V: TRBV9; size: once
CDR3: CASSLAVGTAPGNTIYF; DNA: TGTGCCAGCAGCTTAGCAGTCGGGACGGCCCCTGGAAACACCATATATTTT; J: TRBJ1-3; D: NA; V: TRBV7-6; size: many
CDR3: CASSTLGLAGGSSYNEQYF; DNA: TGTGCCAGTAGTACCCTCGGACTAGCGGGGGGGAGCTCCTACAATGAGCAGTATTTT; J: TRBJ2-3; D: TRBD2; V: TRBV19; size: NA
CDR3: CASTRDGPRNSPLHF; DNA: TGTGCCAGCACCCGGGACGGACCTAGGAATTCACCCCTCCACTTT; J: TRBJ1-6; D: NA; V: TRBV12-3/TRBV12-4; size: many
CDR3: CASSLGDRADTQYF; DNA: TGTGCCAGCAGCTTAGGGGACAGGGCAGATACGCAGTATTTT; J: TRBJ2-3; D: TRBD1; V: TRBV11-3; size: many
CDR3: CASSGPGTGGTYEQYF; DNA: TGTGCCAGCAGTGGCCCCGGGACAGGAGGAACCTACGAGCAGTACTTC; J: TRBJ2-7; D: TRBD1; V: TRBV2; size: NA
CDR3: CASSPQGGDQPQHF; DNA: TGTGCCAGCAGCCCTCAGGGGGGGGATCAGCCCCAGCATTTT; J: TRBJ1-5; D: TRBD1; V: TRBV7-4; size: few
CDR3: CASSLRTEAGETQYF; DNA: TGTGCCAGCAGCTTGAGGACTGAGGCAGGGGAGACCCAGTACTTC; J: TRBJ2-5; D: NA; V: TRBV5-1; size: NA
CDR3: CATGSGGETDTQYF; DNA: TGTGCCACCGGAAGCGGGGGAGAAACAGATACGCAGTATTTT; J: TRBJ2-3; D: TRBD2; V: TRBV24-1; size: NA
CDR3: CASSQAAGRTCSNQPQHF; DNA: TGTGCCAGCAGCCAAGCGGCAGGGAGGACCTGTAGCAATCAGCCCCAGCATTTT; J: TRBJ1-5; D: NA; V: TRBV14; size: NA
CDR3: CASSIPAGYIEEFF; DNA: TGTGCCAGTAGTATACCGGCGGGCTACATTGAGGAGTTCTTC; J: TRBJ1-1; D: NA; V: TRBV19; size: NA
CDR3: CASSFSGGNYEQYF; DNA: TGTGCCAGCAGCTTTAGCGGGGGTAACTACGAGCAGTACTTC; J: TRBJ2-7; D: TRBD2; V: TRBV12-3/TRBV12-4; size: NA
CDR3: CASTPGDTGEYNSPLHF; DNA: TGTGCCAGTACCCCTGGGGATACGGGGGAGTATAATTCACCCCTCCACTTT; J: TRBJ1-6; D: NA; V: TRBV19; size: NA
CDR3: CSAKRWVLHGYTF; DNA: TGCAGCGCTAAACGGTGGGTGCTCCATGGCTACACCTTC; J: TRBJ1-2; D: NA; V: TRBV20-1; size: NA
CDR3: CASSSADRPNSGNTIYF; DNA: TGTGCCAGCAGCAGCGCGGACAGGCCGAACTCTGGAAACACCATATATTTT; J: TRBJ1-3; D: TRBD1; V: TRBV7-8; size: NA
CDR3: CASSRKFQGRYNSPLHF; DNA: TGTGCCAGCAGTCGAAAATTCCAGGGGAGGTATAATTCACCCCTCCACTTT; J: TRBJ1-6; D: NA; V: TRBV27; size: NA
CDR3: CSVLQSSYNSPLHF; DNA: TGCAGCGTTCTCCAGAGCTCCTATAATTCACCCCTCCACTTT; J: TRBJ1-6; D: NA; V: TRBV29-1; size: few
CDR3: CASSISAGMRNEQYF; DNA: TGTGCCAGTAGTATATCTGCAGGGATGAGGAACGAGCAGTACTTC; J: TRBJ2-7; D: NA; V: TRBV19; size: NA
CDR3: CSVLLGGAGSYNEQLF; DNA: TGCAGCGTTCTATTAGGGGGGGCAGGGTCCTACAATGAGCAGCTCTTC; J: TRBJ2-1; D: NA; V: TRBV29-1; size: NA
CDR3: CSVGTSGGSYEQYF; DNA: TGCAGCGTTGGGACTTCGGGAGGGTCCTACGAGCAGTACTTC; J: TRBJ2-7; D: TRBD2; V: TRBV29-1; size: many
CDR3: CASSRDRGHAEAFF; DNA: TGTGCCAGCAGCAGAGACAGGGGGCACGCTGAAGCTTTCTTT; J: TRBJ1-1; D: TRBD1; V: TRBV7-3; size: NA